This TCR beta chain was obtained from a study of cytomegalovirus exposure and HLA in healthy donors (dated by TCRdb to 2016 to 2017). Looking at the study overall: An earlier analysis of 587 of the donors reported approximately 300 Gb of sequence data and about 120 million unique TCR beta sequences obtained from around 190 million T cells. An early release that covered approximately 600 HLA-typed donors contained 250 to 350 gigabases of sequencing data and tens of millions of unique TCR sequences. Of the roughly 410 genotyped donors, 75% to 85% were placed in the genetic ancestry cluster associated with self-reported Caucasian donors. The study was designed to test whether signatures of past pathogen exposure could be identified by cataloging public T cell receptors. Using immunosequencing, the study profiled T cell repertoires from fewer than 700 subjects and related those repertoires to cytomegalovirus serostatus. Besides the first cohort of 500 to 700 subjects, a separate validation cohort made up of over 95 different subjects was used. The study combined high-throughput TCR immunosequencing, statistical association of individual TCRs with disease status, and machine learning to predict cytomegalovirus infection status. In a later analysis, previously published TCR beta repertoires from hundreds of donors were re-analyzed and high-resolution HLA genotyping was added so that TCR occurrence patterns could be studied. Rather than drawing on any new phenotypic data, the later analysis identified candidate immune exposures from TCR beta sequences and the way those sequences occurred across donors. To decide whether each TCR beta V gene segment behaved as functional or pseudogenic, an earlier analysis of some 570 of the donors relied on high-throughput TCR beta sequencing. Donor age, sex, ethnicity and CMV serostatus were compiled together with the repertoire data. A later genetic analysis used genome-wide SNP genotypes for about 65% of the roughly 670 donors, treating that subset as a discovery cohort. All discovery cohort repertoires had been generated on a single sequencing platform. Class I and class II HLA loci were covered by the typing at four-digit resolution. Typing coverage varied by locus: roughly 629-640 donors for A, B, C, DRB1 and DQB1; around 560 for DQA1; 606 for DPA1; approximately 490 for DPB1. A handful of DR-DQ haplotypes were handled as single units for association and clustering because linkage in the cohort was strong. On average, over 200,000 unique TCR beta nucleotide sequences were sequenced per donor among 398 genotyped donors of the cohort, with around 19% of those sequences being non-productive.

Overall study outcomes, separate from this receptor: In vitro tests confirmed that a few of the cytomegalovirus-associated TCR beta chains recognize cytomegalovirus antigens. The classifier was reported to diagnose cytomegalovirus status with high specificity and sensitivity in both the original and validation cohorts. Compared with equally common non-associated chains, HLA-associated TCR beta chains in a later analysis were more clonally expanded and had lower generation probabilities. In a later analysis, the rate of TCR association differed among HLA loci, with DRB1 alleles having the most associated TCRs and HLA-C alleles having the fewest. CMV serostatus was the only immune exposure information available for the cohort. The authors suggested that the approach could potentially be generalized to other disease states and immunological phenotypes. The earlier analysis of approximately 560 of the donors excluded around 17 rarely observed V segments, including chromosome 9 orphons, because counts were too low. Roughly uniform sequencing depth across donors was assumed in presence/absence analyses, although this assumption may not hold. According to a later analysis, parvovirus B19, influenza, CMV and Epstein-Barr virus appeared linked to several top co-occurrence clusters. An earlier analysis of approximately 500 of the donors showed that most TCR beta V segments appeared in productive rearrangements either about 90% or about 30% of the time, which broadly matched IMGT annotations. Specific HLA alleles were associated with 15,000 to 20,000 TCR beta sequences at a false discovery rate of 0.05 in a later analysis. A later analysis found that most CMV-associated TCR beta chains appeared HLA-restricted, with HLA associations seemingly driven largely by CMV exposure. The study listed around 160 TCR beta chains as associated with cytomegalovirus. According to a later genetic analysis, donors in an Asian-associated ancestry cluster had fewer N-insertions in productive TCRs than the roughly 660-donor mean. Across donors, most TCR sequences were observed very rarely, whereas some public TCRs were present in many individuals. Because HLA typing was unavailable for some donors at each locus, only the typed subset was used in association tests. A cluster of highly shared sequence variants was judged likely to be a technical artifact of the sequencing pipeline. Linkage disequilibrium might explain the correlated functional status among segregating V segments, but an unknown experimental factor could not be excluded. When HLA alleles, especially DR and DQ, strongly co-occurred, TCR associations were difficult to assign to individual alleles. A further reported finding was that TCR beta sequences accurately predicted the HLA-A and HLA-B alleles for most subjects in the first cohort. In a later genetic analysis, a missense DCLRE1C variant was associated with V-gene and J-gene trimming of TCR beta chains, and the association was replicated in an independent cohort. This cohort had only TCR beta chains sequenced, and the lack of alpha or paired-chain data limited which features could be detected. The 87-base-pair reads could not distinguish some IMGT-functional V segments, including TRBV6-2 and TRBV6-3, so those segments were excluded.

In the germline V gene, CDR1 corresponds to KGHSH and CDR2 to LQKENI. From the cysteine through the phenylalanine, the CDR3 covers 15 amino acids. Of the read, only the CDR3 DNA is kept; its 45 bases are in frame from base 1. V has 3 bases trimmed and J has 7 bases trimmed; junction bases matching no gene number 3. In total, fewer than 750 healthy bone marrow donors made up the cohort. At the time of sampling, all cohort members were nominally healthy, though unrecorded immune exposures were likely present. The donor tested CMV seronegative and was one of the 352 seronegative cohort members. A peripheral blood sample was collected from each donor, and TCR beta sequencing was performed on peripheral blood mononuclear cells. Genomic DNA was extracted from the blood cell samples with the Qiagen DNeasy Blood Extraction Kit. A remark on this clone: No cognate antigen has been identified for it. The record has no base qualities; no much larger clone is one base away.

The library was produced with the immunoSEQ multiplex PCR assay. For the multiplex PCR, a mixture combining 60 forward primers for TCR Vbeta segments and 13 reverse primers for TCR Jbeta segments was used. Amplification of the CDR3 region of rearranged TCR beta genes was performed with a multiplex PCR assay on genomic DNA. The Illumina HiSeq System was used to sequence the amplified TCR beta libraries as 87-base-pair reads. In the source study's methods: In a later analysis, roughly 80 million unique TCR beta chains were counted across the approximately 670 repertoires, and roughly 10 million of these chains were shared by at least two donors. Raw reads were error-corrected and collapsed into unique sequences with a nearest-neighbor algorithm that merged closely related sequences to remove PCR and sequencing errors. V, D and J gene segments were assigned by aligning CDR3 sequences to IMGT reference sequences. For a sequence to be retained, a match of at least six nucleotides was required to both a V gene segment and a J gene segment. Rearrangements were classified as productive when the CDR3 lacked stop codons and remained in frame with V and J, and all other rearrangements were classified as non-productive. CDR3 was defined according to IMGT convention as the region running from the second conserved V-encoded cysteine to the conserved J-encoded phenylalanine. Sequences without an unambiguous match to a single V gene segment were excluded from the earlier analysis of a few hundred of the donors. An earlier analysis of a few hundred of the donors called V segments functional above 56.7% productive rearrangements and segregating when the between-donor standard deviation exceeded 5%. To diagnose cytomegalovirus status from the catalog of TCR beta chain sequences, a statistical classification framework was built. In a later analysis, TCR nucleotide sequences were compared against IMGT/GENE-DB human TR gene sequences so that V and J genes could be assigned. The TCRdist pipeline was used in a later analysis to assign CDR3 sequences and most-parsimonious VDJ recombination scenarios. In a later analysis, each TCR beta chain was defined by its CDR3 amino acid sequence together with its V-gene family, and reads without a unique V-gene family were excluded. A later analysis removed several hundred highly shared, low-generation-probability nucleotide sequences to deal with suspected cross-contamination and a sequencing artifact. For each public chain, a later analysis derived a clonal expansion index from normalized ranks of inferred template counts within each repertoire. In a later analysis, generation probabilities were computed using a VDJ recombination model fitted to out-of-frame rearrangements, and the results were checked against IGoR. Hypergeometric tests were used in a later analysis to score TCR-TCR, TCR-HLA and TCR-CMV co-occurrence, with a repertoire-size bias correction applied to the TCR pairs. A later analysis estimated false discovery rates by permuting HLA or CMV assignments 20 times. A later analysis grouped co-occurring TCRs with DBSCAN, adding TCRdist sequence similarity when clustering within HLA-allele-positive subsets. For co-occurrence clustering, repertoires with fewer than 30,000 or more than 120,000 public chains were excluded, along with four to six repertoires with anomalous nucleotide sharing. As stored in TCRdb, this immuneACCESS dataset retains in-frame rearrangements with V and J assigned. A fraction of the clones does not appear; measured against another copy, unresolved V genes explain less than half of the discrepancy, and the remainder lacks a known reason. V and J calls and clone size come straight from that table; D and trimming were deduced from the DNA. A total of 90,000 to 110,000 clones appear in this sample, 73% of them only once. The ten largest clonotypes hold approximately 8.4% of the sample.

The sequence derives from a man aged 35-49 years in good health and CMV-seronegative. What was sequenced was PBMCs. This sequence uses TRBV18 and TRBJ1-6, with 10 bases matching TRBD1. DNA sequence: TGTGCCAGCTCACCTGGACAGGGGGAAAATTCACCCCTCCACTTT. The encoded protein is CASSPGQGENSPLHF.